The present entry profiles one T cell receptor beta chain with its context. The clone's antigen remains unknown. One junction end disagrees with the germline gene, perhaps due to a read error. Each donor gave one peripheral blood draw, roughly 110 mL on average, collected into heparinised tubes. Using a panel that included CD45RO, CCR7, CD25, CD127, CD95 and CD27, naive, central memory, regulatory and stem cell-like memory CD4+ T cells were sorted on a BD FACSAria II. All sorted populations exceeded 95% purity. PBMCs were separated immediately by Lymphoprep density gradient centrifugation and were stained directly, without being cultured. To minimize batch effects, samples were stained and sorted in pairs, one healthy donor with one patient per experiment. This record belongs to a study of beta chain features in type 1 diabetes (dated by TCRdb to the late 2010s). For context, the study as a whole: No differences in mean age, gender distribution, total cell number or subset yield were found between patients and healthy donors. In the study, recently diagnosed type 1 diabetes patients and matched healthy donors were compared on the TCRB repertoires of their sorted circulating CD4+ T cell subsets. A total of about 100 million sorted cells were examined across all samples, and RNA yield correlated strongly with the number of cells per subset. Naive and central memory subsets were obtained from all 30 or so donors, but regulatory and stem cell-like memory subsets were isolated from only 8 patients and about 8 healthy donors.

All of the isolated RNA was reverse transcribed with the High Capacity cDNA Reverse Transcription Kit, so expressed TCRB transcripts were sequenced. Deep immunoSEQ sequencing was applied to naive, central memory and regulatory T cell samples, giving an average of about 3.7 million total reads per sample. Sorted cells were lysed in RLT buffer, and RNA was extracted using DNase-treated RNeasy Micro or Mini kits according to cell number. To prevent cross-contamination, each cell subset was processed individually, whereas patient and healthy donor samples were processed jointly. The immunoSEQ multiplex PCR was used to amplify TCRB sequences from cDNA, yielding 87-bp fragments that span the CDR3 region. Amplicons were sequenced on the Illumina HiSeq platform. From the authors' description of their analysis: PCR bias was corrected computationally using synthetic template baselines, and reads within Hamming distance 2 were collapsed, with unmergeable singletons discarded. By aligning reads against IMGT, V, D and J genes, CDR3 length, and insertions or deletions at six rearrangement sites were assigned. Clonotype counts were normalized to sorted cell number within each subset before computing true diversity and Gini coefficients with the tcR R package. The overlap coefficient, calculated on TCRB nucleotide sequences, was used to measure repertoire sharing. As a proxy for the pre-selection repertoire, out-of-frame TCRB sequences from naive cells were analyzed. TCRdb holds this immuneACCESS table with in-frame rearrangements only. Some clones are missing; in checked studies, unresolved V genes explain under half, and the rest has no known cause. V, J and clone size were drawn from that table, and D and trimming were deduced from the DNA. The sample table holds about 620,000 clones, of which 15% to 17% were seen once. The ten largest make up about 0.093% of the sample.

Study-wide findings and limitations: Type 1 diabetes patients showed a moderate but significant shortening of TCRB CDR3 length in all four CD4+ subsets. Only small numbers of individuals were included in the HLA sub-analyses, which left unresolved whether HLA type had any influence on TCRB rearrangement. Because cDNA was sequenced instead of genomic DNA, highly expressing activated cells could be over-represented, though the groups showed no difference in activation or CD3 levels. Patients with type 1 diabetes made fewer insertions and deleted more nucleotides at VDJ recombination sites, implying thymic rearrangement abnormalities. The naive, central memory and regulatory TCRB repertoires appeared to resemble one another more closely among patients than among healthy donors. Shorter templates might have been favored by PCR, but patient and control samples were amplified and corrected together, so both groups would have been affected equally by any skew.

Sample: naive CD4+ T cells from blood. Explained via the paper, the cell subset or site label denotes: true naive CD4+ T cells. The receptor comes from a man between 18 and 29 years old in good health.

CDR3 reads: CASRASGRANQGTQYF. The sequenced DNA is TGCGCCAGCAGGGCTAGCGGGAGGGCAAACCAAGGGACCCAGTACTTC. The rearranged chain carries TRBV4-1 and TRBJ2-5; 12 bases in the junction line up with TRBD2. CDR1 MGHRA and CDR2 YSYEKL were looked up in the germline V gene. From cysteine to phenylalanine, the CDR3 is 16 amino acids long. Kept here is only the CDR3 DNA, which spans 48 bases and is read in frame from base 1.